This entry lists 12 T cell receptor beta chains sequenced from one sample in a study of blood T cell repertoires in COVID-19. Method: immunoSEQ multiplex PCR; TCRdb's copy keeps in-frame clones and lacks some. The table includes 150,000 or so clones, approximately 75% detected once. The sequenced sample consisted of peripheral blood. The receptors stem from a human donor in a cohort sampled during active COVID-19.

This clone has a single count. The rearrangement uses TRBV4-3 and TRBJ2-7; D is perhaps TRBD2 (5 bases). Germline V gene sequence: CDR1 LGHNA, CDR2 YSLEER. This CDR3 has 15 residues. The V end was cut by 1 base, the J end by 2 bases, with 12 bases between. CDR3 region: CASSQAATGTYEQYF. CDR3 DNA sequence: TGCGCCAGCAGCCAAGCTGCCACGGGGACCTACGAGCAGTACTTC.

The chain employs TRBV18 and TRBJ1-3; the D is unclear. This CDR3 is built from 14 residues. Trimming removed 5 bases from V and 3 bases from J, with 11 bases in between. Germline V CDR1 and CDR2: KGHSH, LQKENI. The CDR3 loop is CASSSGFGGNTIYF. The CDR3 DNA reads as TGTGCCAGCTCATCCGGTTTTGGTGGAAACACCATATATTTT. Based on the CDR3 plus reference TRBV18 and TRBJ1-3, the full variable domain is NAGVMQNPRHLVRRRGQEARLRCSPMKGHSHVYWYRQLPEEGLKFMVYLQKENIIDESGMPKERFSAEFPKEGPSILRIQQVVRGDSAAYFCASSSGFGGNTIYFGEGSWLTVV.

The rearrangement uses TRBV19 and TRBJ2-1; D might be TRBD2 (5 bases). V lost 1 base and J 10 bases, leaving 11 bases between the germline ends. CDR1 is LNHDA, CDR2 SQIVND, per germline (reference sequence). The CDR3 covers 13 residues. CDR3 amino acids: CASSIGAGREQFF. CDR3 bases: TGTGCCAGTAGTATAGGTGCGGGCCGCGAGCAGTTCTTC.

The chain recombines TRBV28 with TRBJ1-5; TRBD1 aligns across 7 bases. The ends lost 11 bases at V and 4 bases at J; junction bases unmatched: 8. The CDR3 is made up of 13 amino acids. Germline CDR1 is MDHEN and CDR2 is SYDVKM. CDR3 bases: TGTGCCTCACAGGACAGGCGTAATCAGCCCCAGCATTTT. Its protein is CASQDRRNQPQHF.

This chain uses TRBV28 with TRBJ2-7; D is possibly TRBD1 (6 bases). Germline V gene sequence: CDR1 MDHEN, CDR2 SYDVKM. Trimming pared 4 bases from V and 6 bases from J, leaving 13 bases between. The CDR3 consists of 13 residues. The CDR3 reads CASSSQGIPEQYF. The CDR3 DNA reads as TGTGCCAGCAGTTCACAGGGAATACCCGAGCAGTACTTC.

V gene TRBV6-5 combines with J gene TRBJ1-1; D is undetermined. The ends were cut back, 7 bases at V and 7 bases at J, with 19 bases in the middle. The CDR3 length is 14 residues. Germline V lookup: CDR1 MNHEY, CDR2 SVGAGI. In nucleotides, the CDR3 is TGTGCCAGCATAGGACCGCAAACCGGGGTTGAAGCTTTCTTT. This encodes CASIGPQTGVEAFF.

V and J are TRBV9 and TRBJ1-4, with 7 bases identical to TRBD1. The CDR3 sequence is 15 residues long. The germline V gene has CDR1 SGDLS and CDR2 YYNGEE. V dropped 3 bases and J dropped 7; count of bases not matched to a gene: 9. This chain's CDR3 is CASSATQGRGEKLFF. The CDR3 nucleotides are TGTGCCAGCAGCGCTACACAGGGGCGGGGTGAAAAACTGTTTTTT.

This chain links TRBV30 with TRBJ2-5; the D gene is possibly TRBD1 (6 bases). Trimming cost V 2 bases and J 2 bases, with 18 bases left between them. The CDR3 is made up of 16 amino acids. Germline CDR1 and CDR2: GTSNPN and SVGIG (reference sequence). Here the CDR3 reads CAWSRHGRGLQETQYF. In DNA form, the CDR3 reads TGTGCCTGGAGTCGACATGGCAGGGGCCTACAAGAGACCCAGTACTTC.

This chain links TRBV29-1 with TRBJ2-1; D might be TRBD1 (5 bases). The V gene's germline CDR1 is SQVTM and CDR2 ANQGSEA. The CDR3 length is 13 residues. V shed 7 bases and J shed 4 bases, with 14 bases lying between them. Here the CDR3 reads CSALRTTYNEQFF. Here the CDR3 DNA reads TGCAGCGCCCTAAGGACAACGTACAATGAGCAGTTCTTC.

The chain uses TRBV30 and TRBJ2-4; 9 nucleotides align to TRBD2. Germline V gene data show CDR1 as GTSNPN and CDR2 as SVGIG (reference sequence). Unmatched junction bases numbered 7, after V lost 6 bases and J lost 4 bases. The CDR3 has 14 amino acids. CDR3 sequence reads: CACYRSGGKNIQYF. The CDR3 region has the DNA TGTGCCTGCTACCGTAGCGGGGGTAAAAACATTCAGTACTTC. The full variable domain, with the rest looked up from reference TRBV30 and TRBJ2-4, is SQTIHQWPATLVQPVGSPLSLECTVEGTSNPNLYWYRQAAGRGLQLLFYSVGIGQISSEVPQNLSASRPQDRQFILSSKKLLLSDSGFYLCACYRSGGKNIQYFGAGTRLSVL.

This chain joins TRBV7-2 and TRBJ2-7; D unresolved. This CDR3 contains 12 residues. CDR1 and CDR2 (germline): SGHTA, FQGNSA. With 2 bases removed from V and 3 bases from J, the gap between germline ends came to 5 bases. In DNA form, the CDR3 reads TGTGCCAGCAGCTTAACCAGCTACGAGCAGTACTTC. The encoded protein is CASSLTSYEQYF.

This chain links TRBV5-1 with TRBJ1-3, with TRBD1 matching over 7 bases. The CDR3 spans 17 residues. Germline CDR1 reads SGHRS; CDR2 reads YFSETQ. Trimming at V came to 2 bases and at J to 0 bases, leaving 8 bases not matched to a gene. CDR3 sequence: CASSFLGQADSGNTIYF. CDR3 DNA sequence: TGCGCCAGCAGCTTTCTCGGACAGGCAGACTCTGGAAACACCATATATTTT.